The rows below give T cell receptor beta chains drawn from one sample of a study of blood T cell repertoires in COVID-19. Generated by immunoSEQ multiplex PCR, the TCRdb table keeps only in-frame clones and is missing some. The sample yields roughly 250,000 clones, around 89% seen once. The sequenced sample consisted of PBMCs or T cells enriched from blood (not recorded which). Source of these receptors: a man aged 35 to 55 who had recovered from COVID-19. Both conserved end residues are part of each CDR3. D genes are given only for firm matches. Clone size is given for some rows only: seen once, a few or many times, or a class if the clone is expanded.

TRBV11-2,TRBD1,TRBJ2-1,NA,CASSLEGGLAGNEQFF,TGTGCCAGCAGCTTAGAAGGGGGCCTGGCTGGAAATGAGCAGTTCTTC
TRBV18,TRBD1,TRBJ1-2,NA,CASSPTPGQGDYGYTF,TGTGCCAGCTCACCAACTCCGGGACAGGGGGATTATGGCTACACCTTC
TRBV11-3,NA,TRBJ1-3,NA,CASSIQGGNTIYF,TGTGCCAGCAGCATCCAGGGTGGGAACACCATATATTTT
TRBV11-3,NA,TRBJ2-1,NA,CASRTRDSLWGEQFF,TGTGCCAGCAGAACCCGGGACTCCCTTTGGGGTGAGCAGTTCTTC
TRBV12-3/TRBV12-4,NA,TRBJ1-5,NA,CASSFRGNQPQHF,TGTGCCAGCAGTTTCAGGGGCAATCAGCCCCAGCATTTT
TRBV5-1,NA,TRBJ1-2,NA,CASSPLDGDYGYTF,TGCGCCAGCAGCCCCCTAGACGGGGACTATGGCTACACCTTC
TRBV7-3,TRBD2,TRBJ2-3,NA,CASSLSGRASADTQYF,TGTGCCAGCAGCCTTAGCGGGAGGGCCTCTGCAGATACGCAGTATTTT
TRBV9,NA,TRBJ1-6,once,CASSVGQLYNSPLHF,TGTGCCAGCAGCGTAGGACAGCTGTATAATTCACCCCTCCACTTT
TRBV7-2,TRBD1,TRBJ1-2,NA,CASSPGTVGYGYTF,TGTGCCAGCAGCCCCGGGACAGTAGGATATGGCTACACCTTC
TRBV9,NA,TRBJ2-2,NA,CASSETLGQGTGELFF,TGTGCCAGCAGCGAGACCCTGGGGCAGGGGACCGGGGAGCTGTTTTTT
TRBV19,TRBD2,TRBJ2-3,NA,CASPPGGTTDTQYF,TGTGCCAGCCCACCGGGGGGTACCACAGATACGCAGTATTTT
TRBV7-3,NA,TRBJ2-1,once,CASETSNNEQFF,TGTGCCAGCGAAACTAGTAACAATGAGCAGTTCTTC